This T cell receptor (beta chain) was retrieved from a study of T cell changes during pregnancy in multiple sclerosis (dated by TCRdb to between 2019 and 2020). Regarding the complete study: The study looked at changes in the T cell repertoire across pregnancy in women with multiple sclerosis.

The library was obtained by the immunoSEQ multiplex PCR assay. Here the immuneACCESS table is served through TCRdb, limited to in-frame sequences with V and J called. Missing clones are a known gap in these copies; in checked studies unresolved V genes cover under half, and the rest lacks a known reason. For this sample there are some 80,000 clones; around 93% appear just once. The ten largest clones represent roughly 1% of the sample. Notes on this clone: The antigen it binds to is not known. Base-call qualities are not available, and no considerably larger clone is one nucleotide away.

The specimen was peripheral blood, collected in the first trimester of pregnancy. The TCR comes from a female donor with multiple sclerosis, enrolled in a pregnancy study.

For the CDR3, the sequence is CSVSGASTDTQYF. The nucleotide sequence is given as TGCAGCGTTAGCGGGGCCAGCACAGATACGCAGTATTTT. The chain was built from TRBV29-1 and TRBJ2-3, with 7 central nucleotides matching TRBD2. V is pruned by 5 bases and J by 0 bases, leaving 2 bases of the junction without a gene match. The CDR3 contains 13 residues, cysteine and phenylalanine counted. The read is trimmed to its CDR3 DNA, 39 bases read in frame from base 1. The germline V gene supplies CDR1 SQVTM and CDR2 ANQGSEA.